This T cell receptor beta chain came from a study of immune evolution from preneoplasia to lung adenocarcinoma. General observations from the study: Top clone share appeared to fall from AAH through AIS, MIA, adenocarcinoma.

Nucleic acids came from premalignant or tumor cells enriched by macro-dissection. Data came from immunoSEQ multiplex PCR; TCRdb stores just in-frame clones and leaves some out. The sample holds around 20,000 clones, roughly 75% seen once. Deletions cut 4 bases from V and 9 bases from J, with 4 bases between. Looked up from germline, CDR1 is SQVTM and CDR2 is ANQGSEA. The CDR3 is 9 residues long. As for this clone: Its antigen is not known. In the same sample, other DNA sequences code for this CDR3.

The receptor comes from a person between 55 and 69 years old with lung adenocarcinoma. Sequenced material: FFPE invasive lung adenocarcinoma tissue. V and J are TRBV29-1 and TRBJ2-1; D is undetermined. The CDR3 loop reads CSVGFEQFF. CDR3 coding DNA: TGCAGCGTTGGTTTTGAGCAGTTCTTC.